In its sample, the clone carrying this T cell receptor beta chain was seen once. Its antigen is not known. These data are taken from a study of shared clonotypes between healthy human individuals. Across the whole study: Serving as donors were a couple of women and a few men, whose ages spanned 18 to 49. General study points: When naive CD4 clonotypes were compared across a few donors, approximately 5% were shared. Though the depth was large, rarefaction showed that sorted-subset sequencing was incomplete.

The CDR3 runs 12 residues. Germline assignment: CDR1 SEHNR and CDR2 FQNEAQ (reference sequence). With 5 bases removed from V and 4 bases from J, the gap between germline ends came to 6 bases. Sequencing was performed with immunoSEQ multiplex PCR; in TCRdb, only in-frame clones are kept and a portion is missing. The data show a few million clones, around 90% seen once. The donors, healthy adults who were HIV-negative, had experienced no recent acute infections or vaccinations. This receptor was taken from a young man in good health. Some clones in this sample may be carry-over from other donors' samples. The chain employs TRBV7-9 and TRBJ1-3; D is unresolved. The material sequenced was naive CD4+ T cells from PBMCs. Subset defined: CD45RA+ positively selected. The CDR3 spells CASSPRGNTIYF. The CDR3 DNA is TGTGCCAGCAGCCCCAGAGGAAACACCATATATTTT.